Below are 29 T cell receptor beta chains sequenced from a single sample in a study of STAT5B mutations in CD4+ large granular lymphocyte leukemia (dated by TCRdb to the early 2020s). Receptor libraries were prepared by the immunoSEQ multiplex PCR assay. The clones in this table, taken by TCRdb from immuneACCESS, are in-frame only. Not every clone is retained; where verified, under half of the shortfall comes from an unresolved V gene, and the cause of the rest is unknown. A total of about 33,000 clones appear in this sample, 81% of them only once. The ten largest clones add up to 4.4% of the sample. Sample: CD4+ T cells from blood buffy coats. These receptor sequences come from a human donor in good health.

This chain links TRBV19 with TRBJ2-5; D not resolved. The CDR3 sequence is 14 residues long. Germline CDR1 LNHDA, CDR2 SQIVND (reference sequence). V gave up 3 bases and J gave up 2 bases, with 10 bases separating them. The DNA for the CDR3 is TGTGCCAGTAGTATTAAAGGGTCTCAAGAGACCCAGTACTTC. Its protein is CASSIKGSQETQYF.

The chain employs TRBV28 and TRBJ2-4; D remains ambiguous. V was cut by 0 bases and J by 2 bases, with 8 bases left in between. The germline CDR1 and CDR2 sequences are MDHEN and SYDVKM. This CDR3 is 15 amino acids long. The DNA of the CDR3 is TGTGCCAGCAGTTTATGGGAAGGGTCCAAAAACATTCAGTACTTC. Translation: CASSLWEGSKNIQYF.

The rearrangement joins TRBV4-2 to TRBJ2-3, with 9 bases identical to TRBD2. The V and J ends lost 8 bases and 1 base, in that order; junction bases with no gene match: 13. This CDR3 region has 17 residues. Germline V gene lookup returns CDR1 LGHNA and CDR2 YNFKEQ. The CDR3 loop reads CASDSGRITGGTDTQYF. The CDR3 DNA reads as TGTGCCAGCGACAGCGGGAGGATTACCGGCGGCACAGATACGCAGTATTTT.

This chain links TRBV18 with TRBJ2-1; TRBD1 might be the D (6 bases). There are 15 residues in the CDR3. Between the trimmed V and J ends, which lost 7 bases and 7 bases, there was a span of 20 bases. CDR1 KGHSH and CDR2 LQKENI come from the germline V gene. The CDR3 coding sequence is TGTGCCAGCTTCACCAACCGGAACACAGGGAATGAGCAGTTCTTC. This gives the protein CASFTNRNTGNEQFF. The full variable domain, in which reference TRBV18 and TRBJ2-1 provide the parts outside the CDR3, is NAGVMQNPRHLVRRRGQEARLRCSPMKGHSHVYWYRQLPEEGLKFMVYLQKENIIDESGMPKERFSAEFPKEGPSILRIQQVVRGDSAAYFCASFTNRNTGNEQFFGPGTRLTVL.

The chain recombines TRBV5-4 with TRBJ1-3; D is ambiguous. The V end lost 3 bases, the J end lost 2 bases, and 12 bases lay between the germline ends. Germline V gene sequence: CDR1 SGHNT, CDR2 YYREEE (reference sequence). CDR3 length: 15 amino acids. Written as DNA, the CDR3 is TGTGCCAGCAGCTCCGGACGGAATCCTGGAAACACCATATATTTT. Translated, it gives CASSSGRNPGNTIYF.

The rearrangement links TRBV4-1 to TRBJ1-4; 7 nucleotides align to TRBD1. The germline V gene has CDR1 MGHRA and CDR2 YSYEKL. V trimming: 6 bases; J trimming: 4 bases; junction bases outside the gene matches: 5. This CDR3 spans 14 amino acids. In nucleotides, the CDR3 is TGCGCCAGCAGTTCAACAGGGGTTAATGAAAAACTGTTTTTT. It specifies CASSSTGVNEKLFF.

The CDR3 nucleotides are TGTGCCAGCAGCTTAGACGGGACGTCCAGAGAGACCCAGTACTTC. Protein product: CASSLDGTSRETQYF. This chain joins TRBV7-3 and TRBJ2-5; D might be TRBD1 or TRBD2, each matching 5 bases. Trimming shortened V by 2 bases and J by 4 bases, and 14 bases separated the two germline ends. This CDR3 is built from 15 residues. CDR1 and CDR2 from the germline V gene are SGHTA and FQGTGA.

The chain has TRBV2 and TRBJ2-3, with 8 bases identical to TRBD1. Trimming removed 4 bases from V and 9 bases from J; junction bases left unmatched: 15. CDR3 length: 16 amino acids. Germline values: CDR1 SNHLY, CDR2 FYNNEI. CDR3 protein: CASSGTGIWLEETQYF. The CDR3, as DNA: TGTGCCAGCAGTGGGACAGGGATTTGGCTTGAGGAAACGCAGTATTTT.

V usage is TRBV28 and J usage is TRBJ1-1, with D hard to call. V dropped 3 bases and J dropped 1 base, with 9 bases sitting between them. Germline V CDR1 and CDR2: MDHEN, SYDVKM. This CDR3 comprises 14 residues. The CDR3 region has the DNA TGTGCCAGCAGTTTGTGGCGAACGAACACTGAAGCTTTCTTT. This translates into CASSLWRTNTEAFF.

The chain joins TRBV15 to TRBJ2-6; the match to TRBD1 covers 9 bases. The CDR3 is 21 residues long. Germline V gene data show CDR1 as LNHNV and CDR2 as YYDKDF (reference sequence). Trimming took 0 bases from V and 3 from J; bases not matched to a gene: 15. The DNA of the CDR3 is TGTGCCACCAGCAGAGACCTAGGACAGGGGATTTTTTCGTATGGGGCCAACGTCCTGACTTTC. Translated, it gives CATSRDLGQGIFSYGANVLTF. The whole variable domain, filled in from reference TRBV15 and TRBJ2-6, reads DAMVIQNPRYQVTQFGKPVTLSCSQTLNHNVMYWYQQKSSQAPKLLFHYYDKDFNNEADTPDNFQSRRPNTSFCFLDIRSPGLGDTAMYLCATSRDLGQGIFSYGANVLTFGAGSRLTVL.

This chain connects TRBV5-1 to TRBJ2-2; D call uncertain. Trimming stripped 0 bases from V and 0 bases from J, with 6 bases between. This CDR3 is built from 15 residues. Germline CDR1 reads SGHRS; CDR2 reads YFSETQ. The DNA for the CDR3 is TGCGCCAGCAGCTTGGTGGGGACGAACACCGGGGAGCTGTTTTTT. Amino acid sequence: CASSLVGTNTGELFF.

This clone was observed a few times. The CDR3 region is CASSQGKVAIDEKLFF. Written as DNA, the CDR3 is TGTGCCAGCAGCCAAGGGAAAGTGGCGATCGATGAAAAACTGTTTTTT. The gene calls are TRBV4-2 and TRBJ1-4; no firm D call. The CDR3 consists of 16 residues. The V gene's germline CDR1 is LGHNA and CDR2 YNFKEQ. Trimming removed 1 base at V and 6 bases at J, with 15 bases between.

CDR3 coding DNA: TGTGCCTGGAGTCTTAGCGGGACTTACGAGCAGTACTTC. It translates to CAWSLSGTYEQYF. V usage is TRBV30 and J usage is TRBJ2-7, with TRBD2 identical over 8 bases. The CDR3 extends over 13 amino acids. The V gene's germline CDR1 is GTSNPN and CDR2 SVGIG (reference sequence). Germline trimming cut 2 bases from V and 4 bases from J; bases unmatched to any gene: 4.

This chain connects TRBV10-3 to TRBJ2-7, with D perhaps given as TRBD1 or TRBD2 (5 bases each). The length of the CDR3 is 13 residues. The germline V gene encodes CDR1 ENHRY and CDR2 SYGVKD. The V end was cut by 4 bases, the J end by 2 bases, with 9 bases between. In DNA, the CDR3 is TGTGCCATCAGTGCGGGGACCCCCTACGAGCAGTACTTC. Residues: CAISAGTPYEQYF.

J is TRBJ2-1 and V is TRBV9; maybe TRBD2 (5 bases). CDR3 length equals 15 residues. Germline-derived CDR1 and CDR2 are SGDLS and YYNGEE. Trimming shortened V by 6 bases and J by 1 base, and 14 bases separated the two germline ends. CDR3 amino acids: CASTPSPGSYNEQFF. The DNA for the CDR3 is TGTGCCAGCACCCCTAGCCCTGGGTCCTACAATGAGCAGTTCTTC. The whole variable domain, remainder taken from reference TRBV9 and TRBJ2-1, is DSGVTQTPKHLITATGQRVTLRCSPRSGDLSVYWYQQSLDQGLQFLIQYYNGEERAKGNILERFSAQQFPDLHSELNLSSLELGDSALYFCASTPSPGSYNEQFFGPGTRLTVL.

The genes are TRBV10-3 and TRBJ2-5, with a weak D call TRBD2 (6 bases). The CDR3 length is 13 residues. The germline V gene has CDR1 ENHRY and CDR2 SYGVKD. V was cut by 7 bases and J by 5 bases, with 14 bases left in between. This CDR3 reads CAIKTGVEETQYF. Written as DNA, the CDR3 is TGTGCCATCAAGACGGGAGTAGAGGAGACCCAGTACTTC.

The gene calls are TRBV25-1 and TRBJ2-5; TRBD2 matches 14 bases. V shed 3 bases, J shed 5 bases, and the junction held 5 bases outside the gene matches. Germline values: CDR1 MGHDK, CDR2 SYGVNS. The CDR3 is 16 amino acids. The CDR3 nucleotides read TGTGCCAGCAGTGAGGGGACTAGCGGGAGAGGGGAGACCCAGTACTTC. As protein: CASSEGTSGRGETQYF. The full variable domain, rest sourced from reference TRBV25-1 and TRBJ2-5, is EADIYQTPRYLVIGTGKKITLECSQTMGHDKMYWYQQDPGMELHLIHYSYGVNSTEKGDLSSESTVSRIRTEHFPLTLESARPSHTSQYLCASSEGTSGRGETQYFGPGTRLLVL.

This clone has only a few counts. The chain carries TRBV11-2 and TRBJ2-3; 8 positions match TRBD1. This CDR3 region has 14 residues. Trimming at V came to 3 bases and at J to 7 bases, leaving 6 bases not matched to a gene. Germline values: CDR1 SGHAT, CDR2 FQNNGV. CDR3 amino acids: CASSFRTGWNTQYF. CDR3 DNA: TGTGCCAGCAGCTTTAGGACAGGGTGGAATACGCAGTATTTT.

The V and J genes are TRBV7-9 and TRBJ2-5, with 10 bases lining up with TRBD2. J was trimmed by 3 bases and V by 2 bases; bases with no gene match: 9. Germline V gives CDR1 SEHNR, CDR2 FQNEAQ (reference sequence). This CDR3 has 17 amino acids. CDR3 loop: CASSLPASGRGEETQYF. The DNA for the CDR3 is TGTGCCAGCAGCTTACCGGCTAGCGGGAGAGGGGAAGAGACCCAGTACTTC. The variable domain in full, completed from reference TRBV7-9 and TRBJ2-5, reads DTGVSQNPRHKITKRGQNVTFRCDPISEHNRLYWYRQTLGQGPEFLTYFQNEAQLEKSRLLSDRFSAERPKGSFSTLEIQRTEQGDSAMYLCASSLPASGRGEETQYFGPGTRLLVL.

The chain employs TRBV2 and TRBJ2-3; TRBD2 is a possible D gene (5 bases). Germline V gives CDR1 SNHLY, CDR2 FYNNEI. CDR3 length: 16 amino acids. V lost 1 base and J 0 bases, leaving 11 bases between the germline ends. CDR3 residues: CASSEGASPSTDTQYF. Written as DNA, the CDR3 is TGTGCCAGCAGTGAAGGGGCTAGCCCTAGCACAGATACGCAGTATTTT. Together with reference TRBV2 and TRBJ2-3, the CDR3 gives the full variable domain: EPEVTQTPSHQVTQMGQEVILRCVPISNHLYFYWYRQILGQKVEFLVSFYNNEISEKSEIFDDQFSVERPDGSNFTLKIRSTKLEDSAMYFCASSEGASPSTDTQYFGPGTRLTVL.

The rearrangement joins TRBV4-2 to TRBJ2-2; D not certain. This CDR3 contains 14 residues. Trimming pared 3 bases from V and 4 bases from J, leaving 9 bases between. CDR1 is LGHNA and CDR2 is YNFKEQ in the germline V gene. The CDR3 loop reads CASSQPPGTGELFF. As DNA, the CDR3 is TGTGCCAGCAGCCAGCCGCCGGGCACCGGGGAGCTGTTTTTT.

This clone came up a few times. J is TRBJ2-5 and V is TRBV4-1, with no clear D. V was clipped by 4 bases and J by 0 bases, with 12 bases between them. Germline values: CDR1 MGHRA, CDR2 YSYEKL. CDR3 length: 15 amino acids. The chain's CDR3 is CASSPVDIYQETQYF. The CDR3 bases are TGCGCCAGCAGCCCCGTAGACATCTACCAAGAGACCCAGTACTTC.

The chain employs TRBV27 and TRBJ2-5, with D unresolved. This CDR3 spans 12 amino acids. In germline, CDR1 is MNHEY, CDR2 SMNVEV (reference sequence). V lost 5 bases to trimming and J lost 3 bases, with 7 bases between them. The CDR3: CASSTREETQYF. Written as DNA, the CDR3 is TGTGCCAGCAGTACCCGCGAAGAGACCCAGTACTTC.

The V and J genes are TRBV29-1 and TRBJ1-2; the D is unclear. Germline CDR1 and CDR2: SQVTM and ANQGSEA. The CDR3 covers 13 residues. V lost 5 bases to trimming and J lost 5 bases, with 15 bases between them. The CDR3 spells CSVQVSDGYGYTF. DNA for the CDR3: TGCAGCGTTCAAGTCAGTGATGGATATGGCTACACCTTC.

The chain is built from TRBV7-2 and TRBJ2-5, with 8 bases matching TRBD1. This CDR3 region has 16 residues. The germline V gene has CDR1 SGHTA and CDR2 FQGNSA. The V and J ends lost 1 base and 5 bases, in that order; junction bases with no gene match: 9. The CDR3 reads CASSLDTGQGAETQYF. CDR3 nucleotide sequence: TGTGCCAGCAGCTTAGATACGGGGCAGGGGGCTGAGACCCAGTACTTC.

This sequence joins TRBV5-1 and TRBJ2-5; possible D gene TRBD2, 5 bases. This CDR3 comprises 15 residues. Trimming removed 4 bases at V and 5 bases at J, with 18 bases between. In germline, CDR1 is SGHRS, CDR2 YFSETQ. For the CDR3, the DNA is TGCGCCAGCAGCACCGGACTGTCATCGGTGGAGACCCAGTACTTC. Encoded protein: CASSTGLSSVETQYF. The whole variable domain, remainder taken from reference TRBV5-1 and TRBJ2-5, is KAGVTQTPRYLIKTRGQQVTLSCSPISGHRSVSWYQQTPGQGLQFLFEYFSETQRNKGNFPGRFSGRQFSNSRSEMNVSTLELGDSALYLCASSTGLSSVETQYFGPGTRLLVL.

The chain employs TRBV10-1 and TRBJ2-1, with 7 bases lining up with TRBD2. The germline V gene has CDR1 WNHNN and CDR2 SYGVQD (reference sequence). The CDR3 extends over 15 amino acids. Trimming removed 8 bases from V and 3 bases from J; junction bases left unmatched: 10. DNA for the CDR3: TGCGCCAGCTCCCCCCCTAGCGGAGACTACAATGAGCAGTTCTTC. Amino acids: CASSPPSGDYNEQFF.

This sequence joins TRBV5-4 and TRBJ2-2; 10 bases are shared with TRBD2. Trimming cost V 2 bases and J 3 bases; bases outside gene matches: 7. Germline-derived CDR1 and CDR2 are SGHNT and YYREEE (reference sequence). The CDR3 is 17 amino acids. The CDR3 region has the DNA TGTGCCAGCAGCTTACCTAGCGGGAGAGGGGACACCGGGGAGCTGTTTTTT. Translation gives CASSLPSGRGDTGELFF.

This clone was seen only a few times. This rearrangement joins TRBV6-6 to TRBJ1-1; no clear D gene. Per germline, CDR1 MNHNY and CDR2 SVGAGI (reference sequence). This CDR3 spans 14 amino acids. V dropped 0 bases and J dropped 3 bases, with 8 bases sitting between them. The CDR3 DNA reads as TGTGCCAGCAGTTACTCGCGATCCGACACTGAAGCTTTCTTT. It codes for CASSYSRSDTEAFF.